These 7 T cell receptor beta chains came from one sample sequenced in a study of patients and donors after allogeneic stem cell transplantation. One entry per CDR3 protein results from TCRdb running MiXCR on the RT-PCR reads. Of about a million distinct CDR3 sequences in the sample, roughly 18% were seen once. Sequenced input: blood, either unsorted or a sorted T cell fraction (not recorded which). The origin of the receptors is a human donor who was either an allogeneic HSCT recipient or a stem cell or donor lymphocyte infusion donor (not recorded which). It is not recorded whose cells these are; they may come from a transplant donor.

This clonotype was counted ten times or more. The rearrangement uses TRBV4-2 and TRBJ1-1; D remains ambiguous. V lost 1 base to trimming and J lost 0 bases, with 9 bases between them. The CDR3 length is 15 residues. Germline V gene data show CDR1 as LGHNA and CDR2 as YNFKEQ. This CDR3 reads CASSQAVGMNTEAFF. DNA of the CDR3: TGTGCCAGCAGCCAAGCCGTGGGCATGAACACTGAAGCTTTCTTT.

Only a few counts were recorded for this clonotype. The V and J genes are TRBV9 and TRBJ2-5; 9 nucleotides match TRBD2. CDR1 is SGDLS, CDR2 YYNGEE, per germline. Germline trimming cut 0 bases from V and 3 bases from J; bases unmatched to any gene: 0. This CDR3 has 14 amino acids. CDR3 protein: CASSVVAGEETQYF. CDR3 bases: TGTGCCAGCAGCGTAGTAGCGGGGGAAGAGACCCAGTACTTC.

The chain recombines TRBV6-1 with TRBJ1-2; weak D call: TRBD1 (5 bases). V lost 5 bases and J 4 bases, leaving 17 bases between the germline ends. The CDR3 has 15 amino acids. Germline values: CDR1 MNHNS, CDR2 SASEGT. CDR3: CASSPPRGTIYGYTF. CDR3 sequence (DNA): TGTGCCAGCAGTCCCCCGAGGGGAACTATCTATGGCTACACCTTC.

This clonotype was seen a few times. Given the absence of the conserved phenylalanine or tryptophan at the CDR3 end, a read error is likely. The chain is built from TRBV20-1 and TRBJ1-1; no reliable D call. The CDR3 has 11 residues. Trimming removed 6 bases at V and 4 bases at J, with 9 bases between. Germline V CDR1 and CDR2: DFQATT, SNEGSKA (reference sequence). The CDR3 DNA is TGCAGTGCAAGGGCGGGCACTGAAGCTTTCCTT. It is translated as CSARAGTEAFL.

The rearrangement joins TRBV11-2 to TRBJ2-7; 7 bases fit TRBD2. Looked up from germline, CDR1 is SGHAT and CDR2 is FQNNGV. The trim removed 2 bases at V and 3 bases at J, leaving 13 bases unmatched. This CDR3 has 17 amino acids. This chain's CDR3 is CASSLWGTTRRVYEQYF. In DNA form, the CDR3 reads TGTGCCAGCAGCTTATGGGGGACTACACGGCGGGTCTACGAGCAGTACTTC. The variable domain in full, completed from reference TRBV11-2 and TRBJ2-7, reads EAGVAQSPRYKIIEKRQSVAFWCNPISGHATLYWYQQILGQGPKLLIQFQNNGVVDDSQLPKDRFSAERLKGVDSTLKIQPAKLEDSAVYLCASSLWGTTRRVYEQYFGPGTRLTVT.

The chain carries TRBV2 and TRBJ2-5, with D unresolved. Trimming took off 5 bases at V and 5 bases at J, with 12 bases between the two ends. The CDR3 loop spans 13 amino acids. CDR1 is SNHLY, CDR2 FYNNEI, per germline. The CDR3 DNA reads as TGTGCCAGCAGTCCCCCACCCTGGGAGACCCAGTACTTC. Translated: CASSPPPWETQYF.

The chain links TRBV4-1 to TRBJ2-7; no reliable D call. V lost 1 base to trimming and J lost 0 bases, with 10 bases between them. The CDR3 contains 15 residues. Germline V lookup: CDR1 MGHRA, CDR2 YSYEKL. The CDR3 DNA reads TGCGCCAGCAGCCAAGTGACACCGAGCTCCTACGAGCAGTACTTC. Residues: CASSQVTPSSYEQYF.